This TCR beta chain was sequenced during a study of cytomegalovirus exposure and HLA in healthy donors. Study information: There were fewer than 500 genotyped donors. Of these, roughly 80% fell in the genetic ancestry cluster associated with self-reported Caucasian donors. Study-wide results and caveats: There were a few CMV-associated chains whose specificity for CMV antigens was confirmed in vitro. An analysis was carried out at a later point. It showed that HLA-associated TCR beta chains were more clonally expanded than equally common non-associated chains. Certain indistinguishable V segments, among them TRBV6-2 and TRBV6-3, were excluded.

The CDR3 runs 17 residues. Germline loops: CDR1 MRHNA, CDR2 SNTAGT. V lost 8 bases and J lost 6; bases outside the gene matches: 11. Worth noting for this clone: Its cognate antigen is unknown.

Vbeta (60) and Jbeta (13) primers were used in the PCR. Method: immunoSEQ multiplex PCR; TCRdb's copy keeps in-frame clones and lacks some. The sample lists about 190,000 clones, more than 65% occurring once. Sequencing used PBMCs. The sequence was collected from a woman aged 25 to 45 in good health and CMV-seropositive. The chain recombines TRBV6-4 with TRBJ2-2; the match to TRBD2 covers 14 bases. The CDR3 sequence is CASRRLAGGSSAGELFF. CDR3 coding DNA: TGTGCCAGCCGGCGACTAGCGGGAGGGTCCTCAGCCGGGGAGCTGTTTTTT.